This T cell receptor beta chain was sequenced for a study of CD8+CD57+ T cells in acquired aplastic anemia. Points from the study as a whole: Shared by patients and controls, 25 to 30 CD8+ CDR3s were abundant in patients.

This clonotype was recorded once. Its matching antigen is unknown. Investigators profiled TCR beta VDJ and CDR3 from genomic DNA template. TCRdb re-derived calls from the reads in MiXCR, one entry per CDR3 protein. The sample has over 150,000 distinct CDR3 sequences, approximately 49% seen once. This CDR3 comprises 16 residues. Germline V gene sequence: CDR1 SGHDT, CDR2 YYEEEE. Trimming pared 4 bases from V and 7 bases from J, leaving 18 bases between. Specimen: sorted CD4+, CD8+, or CD8+CD57+ T cells (not recorded which) from PBMCs. The origin of this receptor is a human donor in good health, serving as a control. The chain joins TRBV5-6 to TRBJ1-6; D is perhaps TRBD1 (6 bases). CDR3 loop: CASSRPDGGWNSPLHF. The CDR3 DNA reads TGTGCCAGCAGCCGACCCGACGGGGGCTGGAATTCACCCCTCCACTTT.